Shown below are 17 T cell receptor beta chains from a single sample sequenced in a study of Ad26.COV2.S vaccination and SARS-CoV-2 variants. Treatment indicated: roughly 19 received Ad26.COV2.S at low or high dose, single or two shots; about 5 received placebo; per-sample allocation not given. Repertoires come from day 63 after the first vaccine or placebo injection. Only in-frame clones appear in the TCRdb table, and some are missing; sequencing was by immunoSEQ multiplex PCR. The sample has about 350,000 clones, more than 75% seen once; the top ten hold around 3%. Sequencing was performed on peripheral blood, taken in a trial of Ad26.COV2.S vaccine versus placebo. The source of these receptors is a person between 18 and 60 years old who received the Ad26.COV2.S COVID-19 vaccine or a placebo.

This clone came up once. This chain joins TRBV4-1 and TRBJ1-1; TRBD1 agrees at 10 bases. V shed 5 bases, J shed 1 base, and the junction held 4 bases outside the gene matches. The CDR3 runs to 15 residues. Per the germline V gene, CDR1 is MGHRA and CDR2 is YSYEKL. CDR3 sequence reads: CASSNDRGQNTEAFF. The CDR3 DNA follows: TGCGCCAGCAGCAACGACAGGGGGCAGAACACTGAAGCTTTCTTT.

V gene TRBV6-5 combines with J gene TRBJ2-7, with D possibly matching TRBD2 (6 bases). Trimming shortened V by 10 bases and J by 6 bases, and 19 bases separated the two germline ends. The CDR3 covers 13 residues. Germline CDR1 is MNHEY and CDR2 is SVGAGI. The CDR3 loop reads CATLRRDLGEQYF. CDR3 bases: TGTGCCACCCTCCGGCGGGATTTGGGCGAGCAGTACTTC.

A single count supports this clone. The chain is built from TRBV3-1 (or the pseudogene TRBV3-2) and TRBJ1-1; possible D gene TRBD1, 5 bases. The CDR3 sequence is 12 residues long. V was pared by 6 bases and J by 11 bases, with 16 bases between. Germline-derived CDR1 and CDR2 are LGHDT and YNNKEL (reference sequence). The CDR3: CASRQEGGRAFF. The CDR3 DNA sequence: TGTGCCAGCAGACAGGAGGGAGGAAGGGCTTTCTTT.

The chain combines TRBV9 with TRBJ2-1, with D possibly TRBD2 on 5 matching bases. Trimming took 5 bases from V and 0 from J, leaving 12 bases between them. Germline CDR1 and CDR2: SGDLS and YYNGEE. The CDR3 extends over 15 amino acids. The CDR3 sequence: CASRGVGDSYNEQFF. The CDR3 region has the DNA TGTGCCAGCAGGGGAGTGGGAGACTCCTACAATGAGCAGTTCTTC.

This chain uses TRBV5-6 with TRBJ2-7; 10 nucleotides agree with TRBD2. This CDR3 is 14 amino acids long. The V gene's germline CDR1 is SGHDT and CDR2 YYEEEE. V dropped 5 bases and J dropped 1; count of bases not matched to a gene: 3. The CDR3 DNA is TGTGCCAGCAGAGGACTAGCGGAATCCTACGAGCAGTACTTC. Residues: CASRGLAESYEQYF.

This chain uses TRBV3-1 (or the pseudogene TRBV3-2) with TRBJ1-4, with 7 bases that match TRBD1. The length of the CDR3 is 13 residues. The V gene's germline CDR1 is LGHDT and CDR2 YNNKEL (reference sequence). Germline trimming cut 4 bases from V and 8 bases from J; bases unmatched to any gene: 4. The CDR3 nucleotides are TGTGCCAGCAGCCGTAACAGGGGCGAAAAACTGTTTTTT. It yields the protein CASSRNRGEKLFF.

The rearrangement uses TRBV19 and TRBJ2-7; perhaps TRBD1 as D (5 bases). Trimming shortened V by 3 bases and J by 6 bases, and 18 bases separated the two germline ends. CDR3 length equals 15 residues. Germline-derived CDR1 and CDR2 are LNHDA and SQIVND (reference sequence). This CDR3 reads CASSIQYWQGGEQYF. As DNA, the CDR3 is TGTGCCAGTAGTATTCAATATTGGCAGGGTGGCGAGCAGTACTTC.

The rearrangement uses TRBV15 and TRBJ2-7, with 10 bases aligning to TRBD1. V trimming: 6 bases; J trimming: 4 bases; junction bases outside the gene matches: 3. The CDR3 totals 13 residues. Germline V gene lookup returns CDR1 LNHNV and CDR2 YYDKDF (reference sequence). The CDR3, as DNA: TGTGCCACCAGACGGGACAGGGGATACGAGCAGTACTTC. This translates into CATRRDRGYEQYF. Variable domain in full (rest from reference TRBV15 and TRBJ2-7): DAMVIQNPRYQVTQFGKPVTLSCSQTLNHNVMYWYQQKSSQAPKLLFHYYDKDFNNEADTPDNFQSRRPNTSFCFLDIRSPGLGDTAMYLCATRRDRGYEQYFGPGTRLTVT.

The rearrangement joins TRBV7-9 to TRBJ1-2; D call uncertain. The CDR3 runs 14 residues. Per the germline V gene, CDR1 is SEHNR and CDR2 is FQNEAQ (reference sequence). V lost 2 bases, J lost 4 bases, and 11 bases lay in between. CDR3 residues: CASSLSGSGYGYTF. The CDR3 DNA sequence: TGTGCCAGCAGCTTAAGTGGGAGTGGCTATGGCTACACCTTC.

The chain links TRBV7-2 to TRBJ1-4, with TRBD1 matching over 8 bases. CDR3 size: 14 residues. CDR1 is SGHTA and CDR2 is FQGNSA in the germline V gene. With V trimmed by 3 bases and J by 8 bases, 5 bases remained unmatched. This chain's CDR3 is CASSFQGAGEKLFF. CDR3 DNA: TGTGCCAGCAGCTTTCAGGGGGCCGGGGAAAAACTGTTTTTT.

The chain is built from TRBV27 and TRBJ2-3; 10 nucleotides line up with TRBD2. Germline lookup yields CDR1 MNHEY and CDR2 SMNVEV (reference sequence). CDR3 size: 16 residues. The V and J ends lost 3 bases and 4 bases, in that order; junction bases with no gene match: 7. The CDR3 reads CASSLPGLAAADTQYF. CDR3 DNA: TGTGCCAGCAGTTTGCCCGGACTAGCGGCGGCAGATACGCAGTATTTT.

The CDR3 coding sequence is TGTGCCAGCAGCGTCTCCCCAGGGGGATCTGGAAACACCATATATTTT. This gives the protein CASSVSPGGSGNTIYF. This chain uses TRBV9 with TRBJ1-3, with 7 bases identical to TRBD1. Germline V gives CDR1 SGDLS, CDR2 YYNGEE. With 2 bases clipped from V and 1 base from J, the junction kept 6 bases outside the gene matches. This CDR3 spans 16 amino acids.

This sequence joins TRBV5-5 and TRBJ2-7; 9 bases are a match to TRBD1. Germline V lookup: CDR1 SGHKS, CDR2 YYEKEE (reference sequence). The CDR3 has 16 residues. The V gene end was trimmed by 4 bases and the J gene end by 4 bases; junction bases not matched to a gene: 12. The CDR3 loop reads CASSLIPGQGRYEQYF. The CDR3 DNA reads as TGTGCCAGCAGCCTCATACCGGGACAGGGTAGGTACGAGCAGTACTTC.

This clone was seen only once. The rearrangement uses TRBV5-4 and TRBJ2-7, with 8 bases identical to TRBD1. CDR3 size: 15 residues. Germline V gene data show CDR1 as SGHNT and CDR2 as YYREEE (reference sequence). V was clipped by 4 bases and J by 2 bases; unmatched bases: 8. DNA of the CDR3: TGTGCCAGCAGCGGCCGTCGGACAGGGACCTACGAGCAGTACTTC. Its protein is CASSGRRTGTYEQYF.

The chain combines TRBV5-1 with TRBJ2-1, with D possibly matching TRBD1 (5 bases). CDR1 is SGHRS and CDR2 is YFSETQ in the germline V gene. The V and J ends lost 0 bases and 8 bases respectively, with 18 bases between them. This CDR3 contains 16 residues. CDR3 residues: CASSLGIGAGFDEQFF. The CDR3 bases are TGCGCCAGCAGCTTGGGCATTGGGGCAGGGTTTGATGAGCAGTTCTTC.

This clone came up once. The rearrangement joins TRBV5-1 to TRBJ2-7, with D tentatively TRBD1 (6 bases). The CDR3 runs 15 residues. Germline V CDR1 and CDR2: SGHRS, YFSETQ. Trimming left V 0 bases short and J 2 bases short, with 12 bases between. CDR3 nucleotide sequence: TGCGCCAGCAGCTTGGCCCTGACAGGACCCTACGAGCAGTACTTC. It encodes CASSLALTGPYEQYF.

CDR3 coding DNA: TGTGCCAGCAGTTCGCGCCCAAGAAACTATGGCTACACCTTC. Translation gives CASSSRPRNYGYTF. The chain combines TRBV27 with TRBJ1-2; D not resolved. V was trimmed by 4 bases and J by 2 bases, leaving 11 bases between them. Germline V gene sequence: CDR1 MNHEY, CDR2 SMNVEV (reference sequence). This CDR3 spans 14 amino acids.